Below, 3 T cell receptor beta chains from the same sample are listed, as sequenced in a study of shared clonotypes between healthy human individuals. In the naive CD8 group, cells lacked CD45RO and were positively selected for CCR7, so terminally differentiated effector memory CD45RA+ cells were left out. The protocol was immunoSEQ multiplex PCR, while the TCRdb copy is restricted to in-frame clones and leaves out a portion. The data show about 2 million clones, about 95% seen once. The sample consisted of naive CD8+ T cells sorted from blood. Receptors originate from a man between 18 and 29 years old in good health.

The chain is built from TRBV11-2 and TRBJ2-7; D is unclear. Germline loops: CDR1 SGHAT, CDR2 FQNNGV. The CDR3 extends over 12 amino acids. V lost 3 bases to trimming and J lost 6 bases, with 9 bases between them. CDR3 nucleotides: TGTGCCAGCAGCTTGGTAGGGCCCGAGCAGTACTTC. Translated: CASSLVGPEQYF.

This clone came up once. The rearrangement joins TRBV4-3 to TRBJ2-5; 7 bases are shared with TRBD1. CDR3 size: 15 residues. Germline V gives CDR1 LGHNA, CDR2 YSLEER. Germline trimming cut 4 bases from V and 2 bases from J; bases unmatched to any gene: 7. This CDR3 is CASSRILTGQETQYF. DNA of the CDR3: TGCGCCAGCAGCCGAATACTGACAGGGCAAGAGACCCAGTACTTC.

Regarding this clone: Different DNA sequences within this sample yield the same CDR3. The genes are TRBV5-1 and TRBJ2-7; D is uncertain. The V gene lost 4 bases and the J gene lost 4 bases, with 12 bases spanning the gap. CDR1 and CDR2 from the germline V gene are SGHRS and YFSETQ. The CDR3 contains 13 residues. The CDR3 DNA follows: TGCGCCAGCAGCACGCCCCTTGAATACGAGCAGTACTTC. Its protein is CASSTPLEYEQYF. The full variable domain, its missing parts supplied by reference TRBV5-1 and TRBJ2-7, is KAGVTQTPRYLIKTRGQQVTLSCSPISGHRSVSWYQQTPGQGLQFLFEYFSETQRNKGNFPGRFSGRQFSNSRSEMNVSTLELGDSALYLCASSTPLEYEQYFGPGTRLTVT.